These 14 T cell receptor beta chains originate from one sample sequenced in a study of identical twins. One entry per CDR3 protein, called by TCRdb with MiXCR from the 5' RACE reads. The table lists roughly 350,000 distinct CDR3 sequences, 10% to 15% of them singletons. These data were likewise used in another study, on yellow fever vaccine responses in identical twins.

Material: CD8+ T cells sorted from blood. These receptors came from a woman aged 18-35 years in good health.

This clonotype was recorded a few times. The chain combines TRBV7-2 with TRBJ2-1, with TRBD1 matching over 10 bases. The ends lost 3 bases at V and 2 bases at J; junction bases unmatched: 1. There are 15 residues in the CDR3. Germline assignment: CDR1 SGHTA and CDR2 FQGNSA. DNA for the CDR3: TGTGCCAGCAGCTTTGGGACAGGGGCCTACAATGAGCAGTTCTTC. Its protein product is CASSFGTGAYNEQFF.

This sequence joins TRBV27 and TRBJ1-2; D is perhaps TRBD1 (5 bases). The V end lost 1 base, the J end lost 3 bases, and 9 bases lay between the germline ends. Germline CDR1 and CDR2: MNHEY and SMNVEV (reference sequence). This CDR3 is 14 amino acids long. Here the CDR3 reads CASSLWGGDYGYTF. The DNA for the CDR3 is TGTGCCAGCAGTTTATGGGGGGGGGACTATGGCTACACCTTC.

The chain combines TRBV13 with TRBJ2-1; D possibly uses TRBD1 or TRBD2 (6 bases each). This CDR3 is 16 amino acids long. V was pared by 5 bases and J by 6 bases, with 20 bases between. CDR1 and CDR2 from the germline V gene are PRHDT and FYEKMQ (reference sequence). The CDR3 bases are TGTGCCAGCAGCCCGCCGGGACTTAGGGGGAGCAATGAGCAGTTCTTC. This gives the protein CASSPPGLRGSNEQFF.

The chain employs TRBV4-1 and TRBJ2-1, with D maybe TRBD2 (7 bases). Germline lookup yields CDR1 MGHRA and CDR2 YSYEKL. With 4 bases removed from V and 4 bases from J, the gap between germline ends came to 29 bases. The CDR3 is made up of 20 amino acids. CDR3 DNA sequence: TGCGCCAGCAGCCCCTTACAGGGAGGAGGAGCGGGAAGGGTTTACAATGAGCAGTTCTTC. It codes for CASSPLQGGGAGRVYNEQFF.

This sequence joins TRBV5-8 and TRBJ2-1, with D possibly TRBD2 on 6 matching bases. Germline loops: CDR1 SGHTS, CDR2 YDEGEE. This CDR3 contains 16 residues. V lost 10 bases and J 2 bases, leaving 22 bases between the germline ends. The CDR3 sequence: CAGPKASGRPYNEQFF. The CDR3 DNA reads TGTGCCGGCCCTAAAGCAAGCGGGCGCCCCTACAATGAGCAGTTCTTC.

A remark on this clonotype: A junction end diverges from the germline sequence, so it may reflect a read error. The CDR3 protein is CTSSFLAYQETQYF. The CDR3 DNA reads TGTACCAGCAGTTTCCTGGCTTACCAAGAGACCCAGTACTTC. This chain uses TRBV28 with TRBJ2-5; D is undetermined. The CDR3 totals 14 residues. The germline CDR1 and CDR2 sequences are MDHEN and SYDVKM. The variable domain in full, with the rest retrieved from reference TRBV28 and TRBJ2-5, is DVKVTQSSRYLVKRTGEKVFLECVQDMDHENMFWYRQDPGLGLRLIYFSYDVKMKEKGDIPEGYSVSREKKERFSLILESASTNQTSMYLCTSSFLAYQETQYFGPGTRLLVL.

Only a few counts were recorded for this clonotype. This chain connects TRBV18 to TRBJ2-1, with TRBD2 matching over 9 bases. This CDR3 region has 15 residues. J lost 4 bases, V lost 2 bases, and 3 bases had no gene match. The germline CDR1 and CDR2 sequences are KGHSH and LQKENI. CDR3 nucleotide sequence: TGTGCCAGCTCACCATATAGCGGGAGTTACAATGAGCAGTTCTTC. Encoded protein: CASSPYSGSYNEQFF.

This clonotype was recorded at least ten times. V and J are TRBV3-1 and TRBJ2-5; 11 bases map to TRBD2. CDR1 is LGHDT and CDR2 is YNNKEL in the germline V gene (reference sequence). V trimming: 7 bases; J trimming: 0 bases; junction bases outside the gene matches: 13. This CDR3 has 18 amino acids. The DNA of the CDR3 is TGTGCCAGCACCCCACTAGCGGGAGACCGTGGTTACCAAGAGACCCAGTACTTC. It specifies CASTPLAGDRGYQETQYF.

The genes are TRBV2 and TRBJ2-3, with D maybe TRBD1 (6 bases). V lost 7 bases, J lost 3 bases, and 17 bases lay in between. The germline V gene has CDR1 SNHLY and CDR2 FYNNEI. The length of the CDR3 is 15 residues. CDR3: CASTPRGSRTDTQYF. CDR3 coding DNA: TGTGCCAGCACTCCCAGGGGCTCCCGAACAGATACGCAGTATTTT.

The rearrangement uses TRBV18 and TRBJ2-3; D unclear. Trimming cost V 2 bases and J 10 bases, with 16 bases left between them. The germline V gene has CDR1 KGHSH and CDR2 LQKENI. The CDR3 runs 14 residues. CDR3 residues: CASSPFTSLTAQYF. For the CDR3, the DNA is TGTGCCAGCTCACCATTTACCTCTCTAACAGCGCAGTATTTT.

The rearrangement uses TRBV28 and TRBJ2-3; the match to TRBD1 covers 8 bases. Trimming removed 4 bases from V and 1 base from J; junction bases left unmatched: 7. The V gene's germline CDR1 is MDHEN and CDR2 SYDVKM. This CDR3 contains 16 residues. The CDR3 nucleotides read TGTGCCAGCAGTTCACCGGGACAGGCGCGCACAGATACGCAGTATTTT. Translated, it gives CASSSPGQARTDTQYF.

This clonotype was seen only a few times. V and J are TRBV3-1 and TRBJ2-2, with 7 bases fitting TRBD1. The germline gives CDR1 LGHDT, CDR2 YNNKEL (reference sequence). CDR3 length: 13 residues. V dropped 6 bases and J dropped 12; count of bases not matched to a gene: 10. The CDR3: CASRSGTVRKLFF. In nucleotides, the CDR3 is TGTGCCAGCAGATCCGGGACAGTGAGGAAGCTGTTTTTT.

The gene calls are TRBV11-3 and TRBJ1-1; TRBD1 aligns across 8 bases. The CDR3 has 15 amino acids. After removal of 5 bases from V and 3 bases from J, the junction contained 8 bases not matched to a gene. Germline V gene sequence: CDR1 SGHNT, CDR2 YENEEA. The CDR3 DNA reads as TGTGCCAGCAGCCGTCGTGCAGGGGGCTACACTGAAGCTTTCTTT. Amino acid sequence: CASSRRAGGYTEAFF. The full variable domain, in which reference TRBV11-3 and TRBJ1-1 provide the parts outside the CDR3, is EAGVVQSPRYKIIEKKQPVAFWCNPISGHNTLYWYLQNLGQGPELLIRYENEEAVDDSQLPKDRFSAERLKGVDSTLKIQPAELGDSAVYLCASSRRAGGYTEAFFGQGTRLTVV.

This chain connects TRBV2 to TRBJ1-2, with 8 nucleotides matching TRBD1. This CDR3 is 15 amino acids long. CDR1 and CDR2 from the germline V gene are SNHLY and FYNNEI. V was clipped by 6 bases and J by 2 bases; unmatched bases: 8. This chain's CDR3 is CASSSWDRTNYGYTF. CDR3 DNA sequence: TGTGCCAGCAGCTCTTGGGACAGGACCAACTATGGCTACACCTTC. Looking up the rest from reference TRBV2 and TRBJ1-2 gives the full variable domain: EPEVTQTPSHQVTQMGQEVILRCVPISNHLYFYWYRQILGQKVEFLVSFYNNEISEKSEIFDDQFSVERPDGSNFTLKIRSTKLEDSAMYFCASSSWDRTNYGYTFGSGTRLTVV.